The clone carrying this TCR beta chain was observed a handful of times. The data are from a study of T cells after yellow fever vaccination. MiXCR, applied by TCRdb to the 5' RACE reads, yields one record per CDR3 protein. The sample holds 250,000 to 400,000 distinct CDR3 sequences, over 3.5% seen once. The CDR3 runs to 18 residues. Looked up from germline, CDR1 is SGDLS and CDR2 is YYNGEE. V shed 5 bases and J 0 bases; nucleotides not matched to a gene: 10. The starting material was PBMCs, obtained 5 days after the yellow fever booster vaccination. V is TRBV9 and J is TRBJ2-1; 11 bases map to TRBD2. The origin of this receptor is a man aged 18-30 years who received the YFV17D yellow fever vaccine. The CDR3 reads CASRATSGESSSYNEQFF. The CDR3 bases are TGTGCCAGCAGGGCGACTAGCGGGGAATCCAGCTCCTACAATGAGCAGTTCTTC.